A selection of T cell receptor beta chains follows, all from one sample in a study of a mutant IDH1 vaccine in newly diagnosed glioma. The table came from immunoSEQ multiplex PCR; TCRdb's copy has only in-frame clones and leaves some out. The table has about 63,000 clones, 83% seen once. This sample comprised peripheral blood mononuclear cells (PBMCs), obtained from a glioma patient treated with radiotherapy, temozolomide or both. Receptors originate from a woman under 30 with glioma. Some clones in this sample may be carry-over from other donors' samples. CDR3s include the opening cysteine and the closing phenylalanine or tryptophan. D genes are given only for firm matches. Expanded clones are given a class, and other clones once, few, many or no size at all.

V	size	D	J	CDR3	DNA
TRBV9	-	-	TRBJ2-6	CASADSRRANVLTF	TGTGCCAGCGCCGACAGTCGCAGGGCCAACGTCCTGACTTTC
TRBV7-8	-	-	TRBJ2-2	CASSGRDAKTGELFF	TGTGCCAGCAGCGGCCGGGACGCGAAAACCGGGGAGCTGTTTTTT
TRBV14	-	TRBD1	TRBJ2-1	CASSQGRVGTGDYNEQFF	TGTGCCAGCAGCCAAGGACGGGTCGGGACAGGGGACTACAATGAGCAGTTCTTC
TRBV6-5	-	-	TRBJ2-1	CASSYSGGGAYNEQFF	TGTGCCAGCAGTTACTCGGGAGGGGGGGCCTACAATGAGCAGTTCTTC
TRBV27	few	TRBD1	TRBJ1-2	CASSHRGTYGYTF	TGTGCCAGCAGCCACAGGGGGACCTATGGCTACACCTTC
TRBV6-5	-	-	TRBJ2-2	CASSYSAHTGELFF	TGTGCCAGCAGTTACTCCGCCCACACCGGGGAGCTGTTTTTT
TRBV15	few	-	TRBJ1-1	CATSRGRVNTEAFF	TGTGCCACCAGCAGAGGACGAGTGAACACTGAAGCTTTCTTT
TRBV5-1	few	TRBD1	TRBJ1-4	CASSLSGQGHEKLFF	TGCGCCAGCAGCTTGTCGGGACAGGGGCACGAAAAACTGTTTTTT
TRBV7-9	-	-	TRBJ2-2	CASSLAGPHRELFF	TGTGCCAGCAGCTTAGCGGGGCCTCACCGGGAGCTGTTTTTT
TRBV9	-	TRBD2	TRBJ2-2	CASSRGGQPGELFF	TGTGCCAGCAGCCGGGGGGGCCAACCCGGGGAGCTGTTTTTT
TRBV30	-	-	TRBJ1-1	CAWSDRGQNTEAFF	TGTGCCTGGAGTGATAGGGGCCAAAACACTGAAGCTTTCTTT
TRBV6-4	-	TRBD2	TRBJ2-7	CASSELSGSSYEQYF	TGTGCCAGCAGTGAACTTAGCGGGAGCTCCTACGAGCAGTACTTC
TRBV2	-	-	TRBJ1-1	CASSELTQLNTEAFF	TGTGCCAGCAGTGAATTAACACAGTTGAACACTGAAGCTTTCTTT
TRBV5-4	-	TRBD2	TRBJ2-3	CASSELAAKNPTDTQYF	TGTGCCAGCAGCGAACTAGCGGCCAAGAACCCCACAGATACGCAGTATTTT
TRBV2	-	-	TRBJ1-2	CASGEYTF	TGTGCCAGCGGGGAATACACCTTC
TRBV5-1	-	-	TRBJ1-1	CASSLIGLGTEAFF	TGCGCCAGCAGCTTGATCGGTTTAGGCACTGAAGCTTTCTTT
TRBV27	-	-	TRBJ2-7	CASSLTESYEQYF	TGTGCCAGCAGTTTAACGGAATCCTACGAGCAGTACTTC
TRBV10-1	few	-	TRBJ1-1	CASRFRTEAFF	TGCGCCAGCAGATTCAGGACTGAAGCTTTCTTT
TRBV6-6	-	TRBD1	TRBJ1-3	CASIPTGGAGNTIYF	TGTGCCAGCATCCCCACAGGGGGCGCGGGAAACACCATATATTTT
TRBV5-1	few	-	TRBJ2-7	CASSLVGNAYEQYF	TGCGCCAGCAGCTTGGTCGGGAATGCCTACGAGCAGTACTTC
TRBV30	-	-	TRBJ1-1	CAWSVRRNTEAFF	TGTGCCTGGAGTGTGAGGAGGAACACTGAAGCTTTCTTT
TRBV6-5	-	TRBD1	TRBJ2-1	CASSSYTGTAYNEQFF	TGTGCCAGCAGTTCATACACCGGGACAGCTTACAATGAGCAGTTCTTC
TRBV19	few	TRBD1	TRBJ1-5	CASRRNGQVGQPQHF	TGTGCCAGTAGGAGGAACGGACAGGTAGGTCAGCCCCAGCATTTT
TRBV29-1	-	-	TRBJ1-2	CSAAGFGGYTF	TGCAGCGCTGCGGGTTTTGGGGGCTACACCTTC
TRBV29-1	-	-	TRBJ2-2	CSVLELGLDGELFF	TGCAGCGTTCTTGAGCTGGGTCTGGACGGGGAGCTGTTTTTT
TRBV30	-	-	TRBJ1-5	CAWSPGYGQPQHF	TGTGCCTGGAGTCCTGGGTACGGTCAGCCCCAGCATTTT
TRBV2	few	-	TRBJ2-7	CASRGDREQYF	TGTGCCAGCAGGGGCGACAGGGAGCAGTACTTC
TRBV9	medium-sized	-	TRBJ2-3	CASSVDGATDTQYF	TGTGCCAGCAGCGTAGACGGGGCCACAGATACGCAGTATTTT
TRBV6-4	-	TRBD2	TRBJ2-3	CASSNSGGSPDTQYF	TGTGCCAGCAGTAACTCGGGCGGGAGTCCAGATACGCAGTATTTT
TRBV4-1	-	-	TRBJ2-1	CASSQVGGDEQFF	TGCGCCAGCAGCCAAGTCGGAGGAGATGAGCAGTTCTTC
TRBV4-1	-	-	TRBJ2-1	CASSQEWSGNEQFF	TGCGCCAGCAGCCAAGAGTGGTCGGGCAATGAGCAGTTCTTC
TRBV5-1	-	TRBD1	TRBJ2-1	CASSLEDRENEQFF	TGCGCCAGCAGCTTGGAGGACAGGGAGAATGAGCAGTTCTTC